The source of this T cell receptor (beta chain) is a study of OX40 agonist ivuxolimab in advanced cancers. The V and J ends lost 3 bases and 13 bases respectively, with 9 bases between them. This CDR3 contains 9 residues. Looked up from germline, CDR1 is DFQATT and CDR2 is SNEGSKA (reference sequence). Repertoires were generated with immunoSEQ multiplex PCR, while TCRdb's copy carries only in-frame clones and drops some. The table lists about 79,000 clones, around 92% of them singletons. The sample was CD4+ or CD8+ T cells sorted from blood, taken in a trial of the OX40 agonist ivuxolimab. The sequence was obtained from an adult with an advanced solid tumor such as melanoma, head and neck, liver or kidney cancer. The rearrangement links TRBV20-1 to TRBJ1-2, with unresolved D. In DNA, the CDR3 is TGCAGTGCTAGGGTGGTATCCACCTTC. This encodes CSARVVSTF.